The rows below give T cell receptor beta chains drawn from one sample of a study of T cell responses to AZD1222 COVID-19 vaccine. The data were produced by immunoSEQ multiplex PCR, yet TCRdb's version contains in-frame clones alone and is incomplete. The table records approximately 110,000 clones, more than 80% of them present only once. The sample here was peripheral blood, taken 28 days after the second AZD1222 dose. All receptors derive from an adult who received the AZD1222 COVID-19 vaccine. Each CDR3 is given with its conserved first and last residue. Each record gives: D gene, V gene, J gene, clone size, CDR3 DNA, CDR3 protein. The D gene is left open where the match is weak. Where a row states a size, it is once, few, many or the class of an expanded clone; other rows omit it.

>TRBD1|TRBV6-5|TRBJ1-6|NA
TGTGCCAGCACCGGGGACAGGAACTATTCACCCCTCCACTTT
CASTGDRNYSPLHF
>TRBD1|TRBV5-1|TRBJ2-7|NA
TGCGCCAGCAGCCGAACTCCGGGACAGTCCTACGAGCAGTACTTC
CASSRTPGQSYEQYF
>TRBD2|TRBV7-2|TRBJ2-3|NA
TGTGCCAGCAGCTTTAGCGGGGGGGTCACAGATACGCAGTATTTT
CASSFSGGVTDTQYF
>NA|TRBV5-1|TRBJ1-1|NA
TGCGCCAGCAGCTTCGGATTTACGGGGGGGCTAGGCACTGAAGCTTTCTTT
CASSFGFTGGLGTEAFF
>NA|TRBV3-1/TRBV3-2|TRBJ1-1|few
TGTGCCAGCAGCCAAGATGGGGCGCGGGAAGCTTTCTTT
CASSQDGAREAFF
>TRBD2|TRBV7-2|TRBJ2-5|few
TGTGCCAGCAACCCGGGGGGGCGCGAGACCCAGTACTTC
CASNPGGRETQYF
>TRBD2|TRBV19|TRBJ2-2|NA
TGTGCCAGTAGTATCGGGACTACCACGGGGACCGGGGAGCTGTTTTTT
CASSIGTTTGTGELFF
>NA|TRBV7-7|TRBJ1-4|NA
TGTGCCAGCAGCCCCGGGCAGGGCCTGAAACTGTTTTTT
CASSPGQGLKLFF
>NA|TRBV19|TRBJ1-2|NA
TGTGCCAGTAGTGTCCCCGGGAACTATGGCTACACCTTC
CASSVPGNYGYTF
>TRBD1|TRBV3-1/TRBV3-2|TRBJ1-6|NA
TGTGCCAGCAGGAGCAACCCCGGGACAGGGGGCAATCTCCTCCACTTT
CASRSNPGTGGNLLHF
>NA|TRBV24-1|TRBJ1-1|NA
TGTGCCACCAGTCGGACTGAAGCTTTCTTT
CATSRTEAFF
>NA|TRBV9|TRBJ1-2|NA
TGTGCCAGCAGCGTAGACAACTATGGCTACACCTTC
CASSVDNYGYTF
>TRBD1|TRBV5-6|TRBJ2-1|once
TGTGCCAGCAGCTCGCACATAAACAGGGGTGATGAGCAGTTCTTC
CASSSHINRGDEQFF
>TRBD2|TRBV28|TRBJ2-2|NA
TGTGCCAGCAGTTTCAAGCGGGGGGTTAAGAACACCGGGGAGCTGTTTTTT
CASSFKRGVKNTGELFF
>TRBD2|TRBV23-1|TRBJ2-1|NA
TGCGCCAGCAGTCAATCTCCCGGGACTAGGAATGAGCAGTTCTTC
CASSQSPGTRNEQFF
>NA|TRBV6-5|TRBJ2-2|NA
TGTGCCAGCACCCCGTGGGGGGCGAACACCGGGGAGCTGTTTTTT
CASTPWGANTGELFF
>NA|TRBV5-1|TRBJ1-2|NA
TGCGCCAGCAGCTTGGACTCGTATGGCTACACCTTC
CASSLDSYGYTF
>NA|TRBV4-2|TRBJ1-5|NA
TGTGCCAGCAGCCAAGATCGGGCAGGGACTTATAGCAATCAGCCCCAGCATTTT
CASSQDRAGTYSNQPQHF
>NA|TRBV10-3|TRBJ2-2|NA
TGTGCCGTAGGTGTACAGGGCGCGAACACCGGGGAGCTGTTTTTT
CAVGVQGANTGELFF
>TRBD1|TRBV28|TRBJ1-3|NA
TGTGCCAGCAGTTCAACCGGGACAGGGGGAAACACCATATATTTT
CASSSTGTGGNTIYF
>NA|TRBV2|TRBJ2-1|NA
TGTGCCAGGGCGGCGGACGAGCAGTTCTTC
CARAADEQFF
>TRBD1|TRBV12-3/TRBV12-4|TRBJ1-1|NA
TGTGCCAGCAGCTACAGGGGAGACACTGAAGCTTTCTTT
CASSYRGDTEAFF
>TRBD1|TRBV19|TRBJ1-1|NA
TGTGCCAGTAGTATCGGGACAGGGCGTTTGGCTGAAGCTTTCTTT
CASSIGTGRLAEAFF
>NA|TRBV24-1|TRBJ2-7|NA
TGTGCCACCGGGGACACGGGGCTGGGTGCGCAGTACTTC
CATGDTGLGAQYF
>NA|TRBV5-6|TRBJ1-2|NA
TGTGCCAGCAGCTGGGGTTCTAACTATGGCTACACCTTC
CASSWGSNYGYTF
>NA|TRBV28|TRBJ2-5|NA
TGTGCCAGCAGTTTACCATGGAGTTCGGAGACCCAGTACTTC
CASSLPWSSETQYF
>TRBD1|TRBV7-9|TRBJ1-1|NA
TGTGCCAGCAACCTAATCGGGGACAGTTCTCTGAACACTGAAGCTTTCTTT
CASNLIGDSSLNTEAFF
>NA|TRBV6-5|TRBJ2-7|NA
TGTGCCACCGTCTCCGGGACGTTTACCTACGAGCAGTACTTC
CATVSGTFTYEQYF
>TRBD1|TRBV5-5|TRBJ2-2|NA
TGTGCCAGCAGCCCCGGGACAGGCGTTACCGGGGAGCTGTTTTTT
CASSPGTGVTGELFF
>NA|TRBV7-3|TRBJ2-1|NA
TGTGCCAGCAGCCCCCACCCGACCAGCTCCTACAATGAGCAGTTCTTC
CASSPHPTSSYNEQFF
>NA|TRBV9|TRBJ2-7|NA
TGTGCCAGCAGCTCAGCAGTCGGGGGCTACGAGCAGTACTTC
CASSSAVGGYEQYF
>NA|TRBV19|TRBJ2-2|NA
TGTGCCAGTAGTATGGAAGGGACCCGGACCGGGGAGCTGTTTTTT
CASSMEGTRTGELFF
>TRBD2|TRBV5-1|TRBJ2-3|NA
TGCGCCAGCATGCCGGGACTAGCGGGGGGCCCCACAGATACGCAGTATTTT
CASMPGLAGGPTDTQYF
>NA|TRBV30|TRBJ2-2|NA
TGTGCCTGGAGTGGTGAGCGGGCGGGCGGGGAGCTGTTTTTT
CAWSGERAGGELFF
>NA|TRBV5-4|TRBJ2-5|NA
TGTGCCAGCAGCTTGGACCAAGAGACCCAGTACTTC
CASSLDQETQYF
>NA|TRBV10-1|TRBJ2-2|NA
TGCGCCAGCAGTGAGCGACACCTCACCGGGGAGCTGTTTTTT
CASSERHLTGELFF
>NA|TRBV5-5|TRBJ1-2|NA
TGTGCCAGCAGAAAGGAGTACTCTCAAAACTATGGCTACACCTTC
CASRKEYSQNYGYTF